The 27 T cell receptor beta chains given below trace back to one sample, sequenced in a study of cytomegalovirus exposure and HLA in healthy donors (dated by TCRdb to about 2017). The library relied on the immunoSEQ multiplex PCR assay. The multiplex PCR relied on a mix of 60 forward primers for TCR Vbeta segments and 13 reverse primers for TCR Jbeta segments. TCRdb limited this immuneACCESS table to in-frame rearrangements with V and J called. A share of clones is missing; checked studies link under half to unresolved V genes, and the rest is unexplained. The sample yields approximately 79,000 clones; roughly 79% were counted once. The top ten clones comprise 1.5% to 2% of the sample. Sequencing was carried out using PBMCs. These receptors were taken from a man between 35 and 55 years old in good health and CMV-seronegative.

The chain recombines TRBV5-4 with TRBJ2-1; 9 nucleotides agree with TRBD2. Trimming cost V 5 bases and J 6 bases; bases outside gene matches: 3. The CDR3 spans 13 residues. Germline V gene sequence: CDR1 SGHNT, CDR2 YYREEE (reference sequence). DNA for the CDR3: TGTGCCAGCAGGGAGGGACTAGCCAATGAGCAGTTCTTC. Protein product: CASREGLANEQFF.

The gene calls are TRBV28 and TRBJ2-7, with TRBD2 matching over 12 bases. V was pared by 3 bases and J by 2 bases, with 5 bases of the junction left unmatched. Germline V lookup: CDR1 MDHEN, CDR2 SYDVKM. The CDR3 runs to 16 residues. CDR3 sequence: CASSFFLAGGAYEQYF. The CDR3 region has the DNA TGTGCCAGCAGTTTCTTCCTAGCGGGAGGGGCCTACGAGCAGTACTTC.

The rearrangement links TRBV9 to TRBJ2-3; 7 bases match TRBD1. CDR3 length: 16 residues. V was clipped by 4 bases and J by 3 bases; unmatched bases: 11. Germline V gene lookup returns CDR1 SGDLS and CDR2 YYNGEE. The CDR3 DNA reads as TGTGCCAGCAGCTGGGGACAGCTTCAACGGACAGATACGCAGTATTTT. It is translated as CASSWGQLQRTDTQYF.

The rearrangement links TRBV5-5 to TRBJ1-2; TRBD1 might be the D (6 bases). The CDR3 extends over 15 amino acids. The V and J ends lost 7 bases and 8 bases respectively, with 24 bases between them. Germline V CDR1 and CDR2: SGHKS, YYEKEE (reference sequence). CDR3 sequence reads: CASVWNPSGGVGYTF. DNA of the CDR3: TGTGCCAGCGTTTGGAACCCCAGTGGGGGCGTCGGCTACACCTTC.

This clone was counted between two and nine times. The V gene is TRBV18, the J gene TRBJ2-3, with 10 bases identical to TRBD2. V lost 3 bases, J lost 4 bases, and 1 base stayed unmatched. The CDR3 has 14 residues. Germline assignment: CDR1 KGHSH and CDR2 LQKENI. The CDR3 spells CASSPSGRADTQYF. The CDR3 nucleotides read TGTGCCAGCTCACCCAGCGGGAGGGCAGATACGCAGTATTTT.

The rearrangement joins TRBV6-4 to TRBJ2-7, with 8 bases lining up with TRBD1. The CDR3 totals 14 residues. Losses at the gene ends were 6 bases for V and 2 bases for J; bases not matched to a gene: 6. The germline V gene has CDR1 MRHNA and CDR2 SNTAGT. This CDR3 is CASSPDRDTYEQYF. DNA for the CDR3: TGTGCCAGCAGCCCGGACAGGGACACCTACGAGCAGTACTTC.

This clone is a singleton in its sample. The genes are TRBV14 and TRBJ2-7, with D perhaps TRBD1 (5 bases). Looked up from germline, CDR1 is SGHDN and CDR2 is FVKESK. The V gene lost 1 base and the J gene lost 0 bases, with 16 bases spanning the gap. There are 17 residues in the CDR3. CDR3 region: CASSQARGSLSSYEQYF. The CDR3 nucleotides are TGTGCCAGCAGCCAAGCAAGGGGAAGCCTGAGCTCCTACGAGCAGTACTTC.

V and J are TRBV7-2 and TRBJ2-1, with TRBD1 as a possible D gene (5 bases). The germline V gene has CDR1 SGHTA and CDR2 FQGNSA. Trimming pared 5 bases from V and 2 bases from J, leaving 13 bases between. The CDR3 runs to 15 residues. As DNA, the CDR3 is TGTGCCAGCAGCCGACTTAAGGGGACCTACAATGAGCAGTTCTTC. It translates to CASSRLKGTYNEQFF.

This clone has only one observation. The rearrangement uses TRBV19 and TRBJ2-2; 8 bases are shared with TRBD2. In germline, CDR1 is LNHDA, CDR2 SQIVND (reference sequence). This CDR3 has 14 amino acids. The J segment lost 1 base and the V segment lost 8 bases, leaving 3 bases of the junction unmatched. The CDR3 nucleotides read TGTGCCAGTCGGGGGGGTGGGAACACCGGGGAGCTGTTTTTT. It encodes CASRGGGNTGELFF.

This chain joins TRBV10-1 and TRBJ1-4, with D perhaps matching TRBD1 (6 bases). CDR1 is WNHNN and CDR2 is SYGVQD in the germline V gene (reference sequence). This CDR3 comprises 14 residues. V lost 4 bases to trimming and J lost 6 bases, with 12 bases between them. This CDR3 reads CASSVAQGDEKLFF. The CDR3 DNA is TGCGCCAGCAGTGTAGCACAGGGTGATGAAAAACTGTTTTTT.

The chain carries TRBV2 and TRBJ1-5; no clear D. CDR3 length: 13 amino acids. Germline V gene lookup returns CDR1 SNHLY and CDR2 FYNNEI. Trimming shortened V by 11 bases and J by 3 bases, and 14 bases separated the two germline ends. The CDR3: CAGSWRDNQPQHF. The CDR3 DNA reads TGTGCCGGCTCCTGGAGAGACAATCAGCCCCAGCATTTT. Supplemented by reference TRBV2 and TRBJ1-5, the full variable domain reads EPEVTQTPSHQVTQMGQEVILRCVPISNHLYFYWYRQILGQKVEFLVSFYNNEISEKSEIFDDQFSVERPDGSNFTLKIRSTKLEDSAMYFCAGSWRDNQPQHFGDGTRLSIL.

The chain carries TRBV11-2 and TRBJ1-1; TRBD1 is a possible D gene (6 bases). V was cut by 0 bases and J by 6 bases, with 14 bases left in between. Looked up from germline, CDR1 is SGHAT and CDR2 is FQNNGV. CDR3 length: 15 residues. The CDR3, as DNA: TGTGCCAGCAGCTTAGAGCCAGGGGCGGGCGCTGAAGCTTTCTTT. This codes for CASSLEPGAGAEAFF.

The V and J genes are TRBV5-1 and TRBJ2-1; a possible D gene is TRBD2 (5 bases). V was shortened by 4 bases and J by 4 bases, with 18 bases between the two germline ends. CDR3 length equals 16 residues. CDR1 and CDR2 (germline): SGHRS, YFSETQ. CDR3 DNA sequence: TGCGCCAGCAGCCTGATCGAGAGGACGGGGTACAATGAGCAGTTCTTC. This sequence encodes CASSLIERTGYNEQFF.

This clone was counted only a few times. The chain uses TRBV5-1 and TRBJ2-1; 7 bases fit TRBD2. The CDR3 has 15 residues. V lost 1 base to trimming and J lost 2 bases; unmatched junction nucleotides: 3. Germline V gene lookup returns CDR1 SGHRS and CDR2 YFSETQ. The CDR3, as DNA: TGCGCCAGCAGCTTGATCGCGGGAGCCTACAATGAGCAGTTCTTC. As protein: CASSLIAGAYNEQFF.

The rearrangement uses TRBV9 and TRBJ2-7; 11 positions agree with TRBD2. CDR3 length equals 16 residues. Germline V CDR1 and CDR2: SGDLS, YYNGEE. Trimming at V came to 4 bases and at J to 5 bases, leaving 11 bases not matched to a gene. CDR3 region: CASSPVAGGRAHEQYF. Here the CDR3 DNA reads TGTGCCAGCAGCCCCGTAGCGGGAGGGAGAGCCCACGAGCAGTACTTC.

This clone was detected a few times. The chain employs TRBV7-9 and TRBJ2-7; 11 nucleotides line up with TRBD1. CDR3 length equals 14 residues. Germline V gene data show CDR1 as SEHNR and CDR2 as FQNEAQ (reference sequence). J lost 3 bases, V lost 5 bases, and 3 bases had no gene match. CDR3 sequence (DNA): TGTGCCAGCAGCCCCGGGACAGGGGGCTACGAGCAGTACTTC. Protein product: CASSPGTGGYEQYF.

The genes are TRBV6-5 and TRBJ1-5, with 7 bases lining up with TRBD1. The CDR3 has 14 amino acids. CDR1 MNHEY and CDR2 SVGAGI come from the germline V gene. Trimming removed 5 bases from V and 6 bases from J; junction bases left unmatched: 7. The CDR3 spells CASSGTGAGQPQHF. The CDR3 region has the DNA TGTGCCAGCAGTGGAACAGGGGCAGGTCAGCCCCAGCATTTT.

The CDR3: CASSRGLAVIYEQYF. Here the CDR3 DNA reads TGCGCCAGCAGCCGAGGACTAGCGGTTATCTACGAGCAGTACTTC. The rearrangement uses TRBV5-1 and TRBJ2-7, with 10 bases that match TRBD2. CDR3 length equals 15 residues. Germline CDR1 is SGHRS and CDR2 is YFSETQ. Trimming removed 4 bases from V and 3 bases from J; junction bases left unmatched: 7.

In DNA form, the CDR3 reads TGTGCCAGCAGCCGGATGGGCGGGAGGTCGAACACCGGGGAGCTGTTTTTT. Amino acids: CASSRMGGRSNTGELFF. This chain connects TRBV7-6 to TRBJ2-2; 8 nucleotides match TRBD2. Germline V gene lookup returns CDR1 SGHVS and CDR2 FNYEAQ. CDR3 size: 17 residues. V was pared by 5 bases and J by 0 bases, with 8 bases of the junction left unmatched.

The CDR3: CASSGAIGATQYF. The CDR3 nucleotides are TGCGCCAGCAGTGGGGCTATCGGTGCGACCCAGTACTTC. The gene calls are TRBV10-1 and TRBJ2-5, with D unclear. This CDR3 contains 13 residues. The germline V gene encodes CDR1 WNHNN and CDR2 SYGVQD (reference sequence). Between the trimmed V and J ends, which lost 4 bases and 7 bases, there was a span of 13 bases.

J is TRBJ1-5 and V is TRBV2; 8 bases line up with TRBD1. V was clipped by 7 bases and J by 3 bases; unmatched bases: 5. Germline CDR1 reads SNHLY; CDR2 reads FYNNEI. The CDR3 spans 14 residues. The CDR3 loop is CASNAGGNNQPQHF. Here the CDR3 DNA reads TGTGCCAGCAATGCAGGGGGCAACAATCAGCCCCAGCATTTT.

This chain joins TRBV2 and TRBJ1-1; D is unresolved. Germline CDR1 is SNHLY and CDR2 is FYNNEI. With 1 base removed from V and 3 bases from J, the gap between germline ends came to 6 bases. There are 13 residues in the CDR3. This chain's CDR3 is CASSEVVDTEAFF. The CDR3 DNA is TGTGCCAGCAGTGAAGTTGTAGACACTGAAGCTTTCTTT.

This chain joins TRBV5-1 and TRBJ2-6, with a tentative D call TRBD2 (6 bases). The CDR3 spans 18 residues. The ends were cut back, 5 bases at V and 0 bases at J, with 18 bases in the middle. Germline V gives CDR1 SGHRS, CDR2 YFSETQ. CDR3 nucleotide sequence: TGCGCCAGCAGGACCCCCCGCTCCGGGGGCTCTGGGGCCAACGTCCTGACTTTC. Protein: CASRTPRSGGSGANVLTF.

J is TRBJ1-1 and V is TRBV30; D not certain. The V end was cut by 4 bases, the J end by 2 bases, with 17 bases between. The CDR3 is 15 amino acids. The germline CDR1 and CDR2 sequences are GTSNPN and SVGIG (reference sequence). The CDR3 region is CAWIMAWRLNTEAFF. CDR3 nucleotide sequence: TGTGCCTGGATAATGGCATGGCGGTTAAACACTGAAGCTTTCTTT.

This chain joins TRBV7-6 and TRBJ2-1, with 15 bases fitting TRBD2. Germline CDR1 and CDR2: SGHVS and FNYEAQ. V lost 5 bases to trimming and J lost 8 bases; unmatched junction nucleotides: 4. This CDR3 is built from 15 residues. CDR3 sequence: CASSIRTSGRDEQFF. CDR3 nucleotide sequence: TGTGCCAGCAGCATTAGGACTAGCGGGAGGGATGAGCAGTTCTTC.

This chain joins TRBV28 and TRBJ2-5, with D hard to call. The DNA matches TRBJ2-7 better at its end, which makes the J call doubtful. Germline CDR1 is MDHEN and CDR2 is SYDVKM. CDR3 length: 14 residues. The DNA for the CDR3 is TGTGCCAGCCGTCCCCTCAAAATCTCCTACGAGCAGTACTTC. Translating gives CASRPLKISYEQYF.

This chain connects TRBV4-2 to TRBJ2-7, with TRBD2 matching 9 bases. The CDR3 loop spans 15 amino acids. V gave up 0 bases and J gave up 3 bases; unmatched junction bases: 3. Germline-derived CDR1 and CDR2 are LGHNA and YNFKEQ. This CDR3 is CASSQELAGNYEQYF. CDR3 DNA sequence: TGTGCCAGCAGCCAAGAGCTAGCGGGAAACTACGAGCAGTACTTC.